One and the same sample provided the 8 T cell receptor beta chains below, sequenced in a study of T cells expressing NK-cell markers. Using the 5' RACE reads, TCRdb records one entry per CDR3 protein without DNA. This sample contains 550,000 or so distinct CDR3 sequences. The sequencing sample was made of blood T cells: a sorted CD56 or NKG2C T cell subset, CD4+ or CD8+ T cells, or bulk PBMC T cells (not recorded which). The receptors stem from a young man in good health.

V and J are TRBV12-3 or TRBV12-4 and TRBJ2-7. This CDR3 has 12 amino acids. The CDR3 here is CASAGWYGEQYF.

The chain uses TRBV20-1 and TRBJ2-7; TCRdb's D call of TRBD1 is untestable without DNA. The CDR3 has 13 amino acids. CDR1 is DFQATT and CDR2 is SNEGSKA in the germline V gene (reference sequence). The CDR3 reads CSARSRPPAQQYF.

The V and J genes are TRBV5-5 and TRBJ2-5. Germline lookup yields CDR1 SGHKS and CDR2 YYEKEE (reference sequence). CDR3 size: 15 residues. The CDR3 spells CASSLQSDVGETQYF.

The J gene is TRBJ2-3, the V gene TRBV7-3. CDR3 size: 13 residues. Germline V gene sequence: CDR1 SGHTA, CDR2 FQGTGA. This CDR3 reads CASSLASVDTQYF.

The chain recombines TRBV5-1 with TRBJ2-1. Germline loops: CDR1 SGHRS, CDR2 YFSETQ. The CDR3 sequence is 14 residues long. The chain's CDR3 is CASRLAESYNEQFF.

The chain is built from TRBV30 and TRBJ2-2; TCRdb reports TRBD2, a call that lacks DNA to check it against. CDR1 is GTSNPN and CDR2 is SVGIG in the germline V gene (reference sequence). The CDR3 spans 15 residues. Here the CDR3 reads CAWMRGGIYTGELFF.

Here the CDR3 reads CASSESFTNEQFF. V gene TRBV10-1 combines with J gene TRBJ2-1. This CDR3 contains 13 residues. CDR1 is WNHNN, CDR2 SYGVQD, per germline (reference sequence).

V gene TRBV20-1 combines with J gene TRBJ2-7; TCRdb's D call, TRBD1, is unchecked because there is no DNA. In germline, CDR1 is DFQATT, CDR2 SNEGSKA (reference sequence). This CDR3 has 12 amino acids. CDR3 region: CSAPEGGYEQYF.